This T cell receptor beta chain was identified in a study of blood T cell repertoires in COVID-19. The wider study: Spain, Italy and the United States supplied samples that represented acute and convalescent COVID-19. The cDNA or gDNA used as material had been derived from T cells, B-cell-depleted T cells, or PBMCs.

There are 12 residues in the CDR3. Germline CDR1 reads ENHRY; CDR2 reads SYGVKD. Trimming at V came to 10 bases and at J to 3 bases, leaving 3 bases not matched to a gene. This clone was recorded only once. Assay: immunoSEQ multiplex PCR; the TCRdb copy retains only in-frame clones and omits some. The sample lists 200,000 to 300,000 clones, 65% to 90% occurring once. The specimen was peripheral blood. The clonotype originates from a man in his forties who had recovered from COVID-19. The V call is TRBV10-3, the J call TRBJ2-1; 7 bases are a match to TRBD2. The CDR3 loop is CATRDYYNEQFF. CDR3 in DNA: TGTGCCACCCGGGACTACTACAATGAGCAGTTCTTC.